This T cell receptor beta chain is from a study of OX40 agonist ivuxolimab in advanced cancers. In the study overall: Checkpoint inhibitors had been given previously to roughly 40% of patients. General study results and limits: More expanded clones were seen, on average, in CD8+ T cells than in CD4+.

Clones were read by immunoSEQ multiplex PCR, and TCRdb kept only the in-frame ones, dropping some. This sample yields about 20,000 clones, of which approximately 82% are seen a single time; around 59% belongs to the top ten. With respect to this clone: Its antigen is currently unknown.

The CDR3 covers 17 residues. V lost 0 bases, J lost 0 bases, and 14 bases lay in between. Germline V gene data show CDR1 as SGHNT and CDR2 as YYREEE (reference sequence). This sample comprised CD4+ or CD8+ T cells sorted from blood, obtained in a trial of the OX40 agonist ivuxolimab. This receptor was taken from an adult with an advanced solid tumor such as melanoma, head and neck, liver or kidney cancer. The chain carries TRBV5-4 and TRBJ2-3, with D perhaps being TRBD1 or TRBD2 (5 bases each). The CDR3 region is CASSLAMGRLSTDTQYF. The CDR3 coding sequence is TGTGCCAGCAGCTTGGCCATGGGACGGCTGAGCACAGATACGCAGTATTTT.